The T cell receptor (beta chain) described here comes from a study of CD4 T cells in relation to SARS-CoV-2 and coronaviruses. Study-level points and caveats: Memory recall responses, not primary responses primed in culture, are what the assay detects. Monoreactive clones expanded significantly more to SARS-CoV-2 than crossreactive clones did. Each donor contributed either pre-pandemic or post-infection samples, not both.

Per the germline V gene, CDR1 is SGHNT and CDR2 is YENEEA. V shed 5 bases and J shed 4 bases, with 21 bases lying between them. The CDR3 is 17 residues long. CD4+ T cells from unexposed donors were obtained before the COVID-19 pandemic (2011-2018). As regards this clone: Its antigen is still unknown.

Some clones are missing from TCRdb's copy, which holds only in-frame ones; the method was immunoSEQ multiplex PCR. The sample lists more than 55,000 clones, roughly 89% occurring once. The origin of this receptor is a human donor in good health. The chain couples TRBV11-3 to TRBJ2-1; D is possibly TRBD2 (6 bases). The sample consisted of memory CD4+ T cells from PBMCs. The CDR3 coding sequence is TGTGCCAGCAGCCCTCACCCCCTAGCGAGCGATTACAATGAGCAGTTCTTC. Translation gives CASSPHPLASDYNEQFF.